The rows below give T cell receptor beta chains drawn from one sample of a study of CD8+ T cells in alopecia areata. TCRdb's table, derived via immunoSEQ multiplex PCR, lists solely in-frame clones and lacks some. The table records approximately 98,000 clones, approximately 50% of them present only once. Sample: NKG2D-low CD8+ T cells sorted from blood. The receptors stem from a human donor with alopecia areata. Each CDR3 is given with its conserved first and last residue. D genes are given only for firm matches. A clone size is listed for some rows: how often the clone was seen (once, few, many), or a class if it is expanded.

v_gene	abundance	d_gene	j_gene	CDR3aa	CDR3nt
TRBV5-1	-	-	TRBJ1-1	CASSPLRVGTEAFF	TGCGCCAGCAGCCCCCTAAGGGTGGGAACTGAAGCTTTCTTT
TRBV7-2	-	-	TRBJ2-7	CASSMWDGPHEQYF	TGTGCCAGCAGCATGTGGGACGGCCCTCACGAGCAGTACTTC
TRBV20-1	-	-	TRBJ2-7	CSAQDRPEQYF	TGCAGTGCCCAAGACAGGCCCGAGCAGTACTTC
TRBV13	-	TRBD2	TRBJ2-5	CASSFAMTSGSRKETQYF	TGTGCCAGCAGCTTTGCCATGACTAGCGGGAGTAGGAAGGAGACCCAGTACTTC
TRBV7-2	few	TRBD2	TRBJ2-1	CASSLAARAVNEQFF	TGTGCCAGCAGCCTAGCGGCGAGGGCCGTCAATGAGCAGTTCTTC
TRBV29-1	-	-	TRBJ2-7	CSVAAPNISSYEQYF	TGCAGCGTTGCGGCCCCTAATATAAGCTCCTACGAGCAGTACTTC
TRBV28	-	TRBD2	TRBJ2-2	CASSSTSGYTGELFF	TGTGCCAGCAGTTCGACTAGCGGGTACACCGGGGAGCTGTTTTTT
TRBV25-1	once	-	TRBJ2-3	CASSNGDTQYF	TGTGCCAGCAGTAACGGAGATACGCAGTATTTT
TRBV29-1	-	-	TRBJ2-5	CSVEDQEGLAVSQYF	TGCAGCGTTGAAGACCAGGAGGGCCTGGCAGTTTCCCAGTACTTC
TRBV11-2	-	-	TRBJ2-2	CASSLAVGELFF	TGTGCCAGCAGCTTAGCGGTCGGGGAGCTGTTTTTT
TRBV28	-	-	TRBJ1-2	CASSDRGEAYGYTF	TGTGCCAGCAGTGACCGTGGGGAGGCCTATGGCTACACCTTC
TRBV2	-	-	TRBJ2-7	CASSETGSTPREQYF	TGTGCCAGCAGTGAGACCGGGAGCACCCCTCGCGAGCAGTACTTC
TRBV7-9	few	-	TRBJ2-5	CASSNRYQETQYF	TGTGCCAGCAGCAACAGGTACCAAGAGACCCAGTACTTC
TRBV4-1	-	TRBD2	TRBJ2-1	CASSQVGLAGHNEQFF	TGCGCCAGCAGCCAAGTGGGACTAGCGGGCCACAATGAGCAGTTCTTC
TRBV9	-	-	TRBJ2-5	CASSVGGSTQETQYF	TGTGCCAGCAGCGTAGGGGGGTCCACTCAAGAGACCCAGTACTTC
TRBV5-6	-	TRBD1	TRBJ2-7	CASSPQGTGNYEQYF	TGTGCCAGCAGCCCCCAAGGGACAGGGAACTACGAGCAGTACTTC
TRBV11-2	-	TRBD1	TRBJ2-2	CASTEGTDGAGELFF	TGTGCCAGCACTGAAGGGACAGATGGCGCCGGGGAGCTGTTTTTT
TRBV10-3	-	-	TRBJ1-1	CAARGGPNTEAFF	TGTGCCGCCCGTGGAGGCCCGAACACTGAAGCTTTCTTT
TRBV5-1	few	-	TRBJ2-7	CASSYLPGQEQYF	TGCGCCAGCAGCTACCTCCCAGGCCAGGAGCAGTACTTC
TRBV27	-	-	TRBJ1-1	CASSWGGNTEAFF	TGTGCCAGCAGTTGGGGCGGGAACACTGAAGCTTTCTTT
TRBV29-1	few	TRBD2	TRBJ2-1	CSVEGRGDNEQFF	TGCAGCGTTGAGGGGCGGGGGGACAATGAGCAGTTCTTC
TRBV5-4	-	-	TRBJ2-3	CASSQFLVGPLDTDTQYF	TGTGCCAGCAGCCAATTTTTGGTGGGACCGCTGGACACAGATACGCAGTATTTT
TRBV2	-	TRBD1	TRBJ1-1	CASRTDRGWVHTEAFF	TGTGCCAGCAGAACGGACAGGGGATGGGTTCACACTGAAGCTTTCTTT
TRBV14	-	TRBD2	TRBJ2-5	CASSHLAEETQYF	TGTGCCAGCAGCCACCTAGCGGAAGAGACCCAGTACTTC
TRBV11-2	-	-	TRBJ2-5	CASTLGVTEETHYF	TGTGCCAGCACCCTAGGTGTAACCGAAGAGACCCATTACTTC
TRBV7-3	once	-	TRBJ1-5	CASSLFVGQPQHF	TGTGCCAGCAGCTTATTCGTAGGACAGCCCCAGCATTTT
TRBV2	-	-	TRBJ2-3	CASSEGSQGTDTQYF	TGTGCCAGCAGTGAGGGCTCCCAGGGCACAGATACGCAGTATTTT
TRBV28	-	TRBD1	TRBJ2-2	CASRAGTASLTNTGELFF	TGTGCCAGCAGAGCCGGGACAGCCAGCCTTACGAACACCGGGGAGCTGTTTTTT
TRBV13	-	TRBD2	TRBJ2-1	CASSLSGTSGRGETYNEQFF	TGTGCCAGCAGCCTCTCCGGGACTAGCGGGAGAGGCGAGACCTACAATGAGCAGTTCTTC
TRBV7-9	few	-	TRBJ2-7	CASSPPVTPYEQYF	TGTGCCAGCAGCCCGCCCGTTACTCCCTACGAGCAGTACTTC
TRBV19	few	-	TRBJ2-1	CASRQHSYNEQFF	TGTGCCAGTCGACAGCACTCCTACAATGAGCAGTTCTTC
TRBV12-5	-	TRBD2	TRBJ2-5	CASGLRHGTRDHVIRETQYF	TGTGCTAGTGGACTACGGCACGGGACTAGGGATCACGTCATTCGGGAGACCCAGTACTTC
TRBV19	few	-	TRBJ2-7	CASTDGGDEQYF	TGTGCCAGTACCGACGGGGGCGACGAGCAGTACTTC
TRBV2	-	-	TRBJ1-2	CASSDLVGDYGYTF	TGTGCCAGCAGTGATCTGGTTGGGGACTATGGCTACACCTTC
TRBV4-1	few	-	TRBJ2-1	CASSQGGGNEQFF	TGCGCCAGCAGCCAGGGAGGGGGCAATGAGCAGTTCTTC
TRBV14	-	-	TRBJ1-1	CASSHAVRVVAFF	TGTGCCAGCAGCCATGCCGTAAGAGTTGTAGCTTTCTTT
TRBV4-1	-	-	TRBJ2-3	CASSQDQGRWTDTQYF	TGCGCCAGCAGCCAAGACCAGGGGCGCTGGACAGATACGCAGTATTTT
TRBV6-5	once	TRBD2	TRBJ2-1	CASTYGAGPSNEQFF	TGTGCCAGCACCTACGGAGCGGGACCATCCAATGAGCAGTTCTTC
TRBV7-9	-	TRBD2	TRBJ2-1	CASSGERGSSYNEQFF	TGTGCCAGCAGTGGCGAGCGGGGGAGCTCCTACAATGAGCAGTTCTTC
TRBV2	-	-	TRBJ2-1	CASSKGPYTRNEQFF	TGTGCCAGCAGTAAAGGGCCCTATACACGAAATGAGCAGTTCTTC
TRBV4-1	-	-	TRBJ2-7	CASSQDHYVSYEQYF	TGCGCCAGCAGCCAAGACCACTACGTAAGCTACGAGCAGTACTTC
TRBV2	-	TRBD2	TRBJ2-3	CASSETSGSTDTQYF	TGTGCCAGCAGTGAAACTAGCGGGAGCACAGATACGCAGTATTTT
TRBV7-2	once	-	TRBJ1-1	CASSTPSPGTEAFF	TGTGCCAGCAGCACCCCTTCCCCAGGGACTGAAGCTTTCTTT
TRBV9	-	-	TRBJ2-5	CASSVFPGEAETQYF	TGTGCCAGCAGCGTATTCCCGGGAGAGGCTGAGACCCAGTACTTC
TRBV4-1	-	-	TRBJ2-1	CASSRVGRDNEQFF	TGCGCCAGCAGCCGAGTTGGGCGAGACAATGAGCAGTTCTTC
TRBV27	-	-	TRBJ2-7	CASGPGTSLGEQYF	TGTGCCAGCGGACCCGGGACATCTCTTGGGGAGCAGTACTTC
TRBV5-1	few	TRBD1	TRBJ2-7	CASGTGAYEQYF	TGCGCATCCGGGACAGGGGCATACGAGCAGTACTTC
TRBV5-1	-	TRBD1	TRBJ2-7	CASSTGTELYEQYF	TGCGCCAGCAGCACCGGGACAGAACTCTACGAGCAGTACTTC
TRBV6-5	-	-	TRBJ1-1	CASLTGGLGAFF	TGTGCCAGCTTGACCGGGGGTTTAGGAGCTTTCTTT
TRBV4-2	-	-	TRBJ2-2	CASSQAGFPNTGELFF	TGTGCCAGCAGCCAAGCGGGATTCCCGAACACCGGGGAGCTGTTTTTT
TRBV13	-	-	TRBJ2-2	CASSTLPSSSFGELFF	TGTGCCAGCAGCACTCTCCCCAGCAGTTCCTTCGGGGAGCTGTTTTTT
TRBV13	-	TRBD2	TRBJ2-2	CASSGPTGGTGELFF	TGTGCCAGCAGCGGCCCTACGGGGGGCACCGGGGAGCTGTTTTTT
TRBV29-1	-	-	TRBJ1-5	CSVMTGIGNQPQHF	TGCAGCGTCATGACAGGAATCGGCAATCAGCCCCAGCATTTT
TRBV2	-	-	TRBJ1-2	CASSAGTESANYGYTF	TGTGCCAGCAGCGCCGGGACGGAATCCGCTAACTATGGCTACACCTTC
TRBV27	-	-	TRBJ2-5	CASSLATGDQETQYF	TGTGCCAGCAGTTTGGCAACCGGGGACCAAGAGACCCAGTACTTC